These 15 T cell receptor beta chains share one sample of origin, sequenced in a study of blood T cells in healthy people across ages (dated by TCRdb to the mid-2010s). Libraries were prepared through 5' RACE. Reads for this sample came from an Illumina HiSeq 2500. A second PCR of roughly 7 to 11 cycles was performed with a sample-barcoded 5' primer and a J-beta primer mix. In-frame beta chains were kept once TCRdb had trimmed the public reads at Q25 with fastp and called clones with MiXCR. Rows with one shared CDR3 protein collapse into an entry with the most common genes and DNA. In all, the sample holds some 1 million distinct CDR3 sequences, and 35% to 50% of those were seen once. The top ten constitute 15% to 20% of the sample. Sequenced material: blood. These receptor sequences come from an older woman in good health.

The chain uses TRBV7-9 and TRBJ2-5, with TRBD1 as a possible D gene (5 bases). The CDR3 is 14 amino acids. Germline CDR1 is SEHNR and CDR2 is FQNEAQ (reference sequence). The ends were cut back, 1 base at V and 4 bases at J, with 10 bases in the middle. CDR3 DNA sequence: TGTGCCAGCAGCTTAGTGGTAGGGGCAGAGACCCAGTACTTC. Translating it yields CASSLVVGAETQYF. The whole variable domain, remainder taken from reference TRBV7-9 and TRBJ2-5, is DTGVSQNPRHKITKRGQNVTFRCDPISEHNRLYWYRQTLGQGPEFLTYFQNEAQLEKSRLLSDRFSAERPKGSFSTLEIQRTEQGDSAMYLCASSLVVGAETQYFGPGTRLLVL.

This clonotype has only a few counts. The chain carries TRBV14 and TRBJ2-1; D may be TRBD2 (5 bases). This CDR3 spans 13 amino acids. Germline-derived CDR1 and CDR2 are SGHDN and FVKESK. Deletions cut 6 bases from V and 2 bases from J, with 8 bases between. CDR3 DNA sequence: TGTGCCAGCAGTGAGCGGCCCTACAATGAGCAGTTCTTC. Translation gives CASSERPYNEQFF.

Only a few counts were recorded for this clonotype. The chain uses TRBV28 and TRBJ2-3; D is ambiguous. The CDR3 runs 11 residues. Germline CDR1 MDHEN, CDR2 SYDVKM. Trimming left V 7 bases short and J 5 bases short, with 7 bases between. The CDR3 sequence: CASTTGDTQYF. For the CDR3, the DNA is TGTGCCAGCACAACGGGAGATACGCAGTATTTT.

This clonotype appeared many times. J is TRBJ1-2 and V is TRBV7-2; D not certain. V lost 1 base and J lost 0, with 3 bases in between. CDR1 and CDR2 from the germline V gene are SGHTA and FQGNSA. The CDR3 runs to 13 residues. The CDR3 sequence is CASSLDPNYGYTF. For the CDR3, the DNA is TGTGCCAGCAGCTTAGACCCTAACTATGGCTACACCTTC.

J is TRBJ2-5 and V is TRBV5-1, with TRBD2 identical over 9 bases. The CDR3 sequence is 16 residues long. V dropped 4 bases and J dropped 0; count of bases not matched to a gene: 7. Germline CDR1 is SGHRS and CDR2 is YFSETQ. The CDR3 DNA reads as TGCGCCAGCAGCCCCGCGGGCGGGAGGGACCAAGAGACCCAGTACTTC. Amino acid sequence: CASSPAGGRDQETQYF.

The rearrangement uses TRBV5-1 and TRBJ2-7; 14 bases agree with TRBD2. CDR1 and CDR2 (germline): SGHRS, YFSETQ. Trimming at V came to 2 bases and at J to 4 bases, leaving 11 bases not matched to a gene. The CDR3 extends over 18 amino acids. DNA of the CDR3: TGCGCCAGCAGCTTAGGGACTAGCGGGAGCCATCCCCGTTACGAGCAGTACTTC. Protein sequence: CASSLGTSGSHPRYEQYF.

The chain links TRBV11-2 to TRBJ2-7, with TRBD2 matching 14 bases. Germline CDR1 and CDR2: SGHAT and FQNNGV. The CDR3 extends over 16 amino acids. V gave up 5 bases and J gave up 3 bases; unmatched junction bases: 6. The CDR3 nucleotides are TGTGCCAGCAGCCTCGGGACTAGCGGGAGATTCTACGAGCAGTACTTC. Protein sequence: CASSLGTSGRFYEQYF. Filled out from reference TRBV11-2 and TRBJ2-7, the complete variable domain reads EAGVAQSPRYKIIEKRQSVAFWCNPISGHATLYWYQQILGQGPKLLIQFQNNGVVDDSQLPKDRFSAERLKGVDSTLKIQPAKLEDSAVYLCASSLGTSGRFYEQYFGPGTRLTVT.

The V call is TRBV7-2, the J call TRBJ2-3; 9 nucleotides match TRBD2. V was clipped by 5 bases and J by 6 bases; unmatched bases: 9. The CDR3 runs 15 residues. Germline-derived CDR1 and CDR2 are SGHTA and FQGNSA. DNA of the CDR3: TGTGCCAGCAGCGATCGGGGCGGGGGGGCGGATACGCAGTATTTT. Its protein product is CASSDRGGGADTQYF.

This clonotype has only a few counts. The chain joins TRBV9 to TRBJ1-1; 9 bases match TRBD1. This CDR3 is built from 17 residues. V shed 3 bases, J shed 5 bases, and the junction held 14 bases outside the gene matches. Germline loops: CDR1 SGDLS, CDR2 YYNGEE. The CDR3 DNA is TGTGCCAGCAGCGGCGACCCCCTACAGGGGGCCCTAACTGAAGCTTTCTTT. Translating gives CASSGDPLQGALTEAFF.

This clonotype was observed a handful of times. The chain joins TRBV6-2 or TRBV6-3 to TRBJ1-1; D gene uncertain. Germline V gives CDR1 MNHEY, CDR2 SVGEGT. The CDR3 is 13 amino acids. With 2 bases removed from V and 11 bases from J, the gap between germline ends came to 15 bases. CDR3 sequence reads: CASSYQSPGRAFF. The CDR3 DNA reads as TGTGCCAGCAGTTACCAATCTCCCGGGCGTGCTTTCTTT.

Details on this clonotype: At one boundary the junction diverges from the germline segment, which might be a read error. The gene calls are TRBV5-6 and TRBJ1-2; a possible D gene is TRBD1 (5 bases). Per the germline V gene, CDR1 is SGHDT and CDR2 is YYEEEE. CDR3 length equals 14 residues. In DNA, the CDR3 is TGCGCCAGCAGCTCCCCGTGGTGGGGCTATGGCGACACCTTC. Translating gives CASSSPWWGYGDTF. Drawing the rest from reference TRBV5-6 and TRBJ1-2, the complete variable domain is DAGVTQSPTHLIKTRGQQVTLRCSPKSGHDTVSWYQQALGQGPQFIFQYYEEEERQRGNFPDRFSGHQFPNYSSELNVNALLLGDSALYLCASSSPWWGYGDTFGSGTRLTVV.

The chain carries TRBV9 and TRBJ2-7; no firm D call. The V gene's germline CDR1 is SGDLS and CDR2 YYNGEE. This CDR3 has 12 residues. Trimming pared 9 bases from V and 1 base from J, leaving 11 bases between. The chain's CDR3 is CATARQSYEQYF. CDR3 DNA: TGTGCCACCGCCAGGCAGTCCTACGAGCAGTACTTC.

The chain is built from TRBV5-1 and TRBJ1-1; 7 bases are shared with TRBD1. J lost 2 bases, V lost 2 bases, and 6 bases had no gene match. Germline V gene lookup returns CDR1 SGHRS and CDR2 YFSETQ. The CDR3 totals 15 residues. The CDR3 loop is CASSLVDRTNTEAFF. CDR3 DNA sequence: TGCGCCAGCAGCTTAGTGGACAGGACCAACACTGAAGCTTTCTTT.

As concerns this clonotype: A read error may produce the germline difference seen at one junction end. The chain joins TRBV7-2 to TRBJ2-7, with D hard to call. CDR3 size: 15 residues. CDR1 SGHTA and CDR2 FQGNSA come from the germline V gene. As DNA, the CDR3 is TGTGCCAGTAGCTTCGACGGCGGAAGCTCCTACGAGCAGTACTTC. This sequence encodes CASSFDGGSSYEQYF.

This chain uses TRBV27 with TRBJ2-7; D may correspond to TRBD1 or TRBD2 (5 bases each). V gave up 5 bases and J gave up 3 bases, with 14 bases separating them. This CDR3 comprises 14 residues. Germline V gene data show CDR1 as MNHEY and CDR2 as SMNVEV (reference sequence). The CDR3 coding sequence is TGTGCCAGCAGTGCGAGGGGCGCGTACTACGAGCAGTACTTC. Translating gives CASSARGAYYEQYF.